A single sample gave rise to the 21 T cell receptor beta chains below, sequenced in a study of CD8 T cells in Susac syndrome. Reverse transcription of 0.5 to 1 ug RNA was carried out with random hexamers. TCRdb called the immunoSEQ multiplex PCR reads again in MiXCR, with one record for every CDR3 protein. The table shows approximately 230,000 distinct CDR3 sequences, with roughly 93% occurring only once. Sequencing was done on a sample of CD4+ T cells from PBMCs. These receptor sequences come from a human donor with multiple sclerosis.

This clonotype occurred a few times. The chain links TRBV15 to TRBJ2-7; the D is unclear. The CDR3 has 13 amino acids. V was pared by 3 bases and J by 9 bases, with 15 bases between. In germline, CDR1 is LNHNV, CDR2 YYDKDF (reference sequence). The CDR3 is CATSRSRSGLQYV. The CDR3, as DNA: TGTGCCACCAGCAGGTCCCGGTCGGGTCTGCAGTACGTC.

This clonotype was seen just once. This sequence joins TRBV5-1 and TRBJ2-3; D may be TRBD2 (6 bases). Trimming cost V 0 bases and J 6 bases, with 14 bases left between them. Looked up from germline, CDR1 is SGHRS and CDR2 is YFSETQ. This CDR3 spans 15 amino acids. As DNA, the CDR3 is TGCGCCAGCAGCTTGGGCCGGGGTGGGAGGGATACGCAGTATTTT. This sequence encodes CASSLGRGGRDTQYF.

This chain uses TRBV9 with TRBJ2-5; 10 bases are shared with TRBD1. This CDR3 has 15 residues. V was pared by 4 bases and J by 5 bases, with 8 bases of the junction left unmatched. Germline V lookup: CDR1 SGDLS, CDR2 YYNGEE. CDR3 region: CASSIRQGAMETQYF. The CDR3 coding sequence is TGTGCCAGCAGCATCAGACAGGGGGCAATGGAGACCCAGTACTTC.

The chain employs TRBV12-3 or TRBV12-4 and TRBJ2-3, with D hard to call. Deletions cut 6 bases from V and 2 bases from J, with 18 bases between. The CDR3 loop spans 16 amino acids. The CDR3 is CASSRTLGKYTDTQYF. The DNA of the CDR3 is TGTGCCAGCAGCCGGACGCTAGGAAAATACACAGATACGCAGTATTTT.

The J gene is TRBJ1-6, the V gene TRBV11-2; D call uncertain. Trimming pared 8 bases from V and 3 bases from J, leaving 20 bases between. The CDR3 is 17 residues long. Looked up from germline, CDR1 is SGHAT and CDR2 is FQNNGV. The CDR3 DNA follows: TGTGCCAGCCGTAGGCCCTTTGTTGGGGACTATAATTCACCCCTCCACTTT. This translates into CASRRPFVGDYNSPLHF.

The gene calls are TRBV5-1 and TRBJ2-7; tentatively, D is TRBD2 (6 bases). Germline CDR1 SGHRS, CDR2 YFSETQ. This CDR3 has 14 residues. The V and J ends lost 2 bases and 3 bases respectively, with 12 bases between them. CDR3 sequence reads: CASSLVQGGYEQYF. DNA of the CDR3: TGCGCCAGCAGCTTAGTCCAGGGAGGCTACGAGCAGTACTTC.

The genes are TRBV6-1 and TRBJ2-5, with 7 bases lining up with TRBD2. The junction had 6 bases not matched to a gene; V was cut back by 2 bases and J by 3 bases. The CDR3 spans 15 residues. Germline V gene lookup returns CDR1 MNHNS and CDR2 SASEGT. The CDR3 bases are TGTGCCAGCAGTGAAACGGCGGGAGTGGAAGAGACCCAGTACTTC. This sequence encodes CASSETAGVEETQYF.

The chain carries TRBV4-1 and TRBJ2-2; D gene ambiguous. CDR3 size: 15 residues. The V end was cut by 0 bases, the J end by 3 bases, with 8 bases between. CDR1 and CDR2 (germline): MGHRA, YSYEKL. CDR3 sequence reads: CASSQEGSYTGELFF. DNA for the CDR3: TGCGCCAGCAGCCAAGAGGGCTCGTACACCGGGGAGCTGTTTTTT.

The V call is TRBV29-1, the J call TRBJ1-1; tentative D call: TRBD1 (5 bases). CDR3 size: 13 residues. From germline, CDR1 is SQVTM and CDR2 ANQGSEA. Trimming removed 5 bases at V and 1 base at J, with 11 bases between. The CDR3 region is CSVMGLSNTEAFF. The CDR3 bases are TGCAGCGTTATGGGACTCTCGAACACTGAAGCTTTCTTT.

V usage is TRBV6-2 or TRBV6-3 and J usage is TRBJ2-1, with 8 bases fitting TRBD1. The CDR3 runs to 15 residues. Germline assignment: CDR1 MNHEY and CDR2 SVGEGT. Losses at the gene ends were 5 bases for V and 5 bases for J; bases not matched to a gene: 8. The CDR3 loop reads CASSQQGVPNNEQFF. The CDR3, as DNA: TGTGCCAGCAGTCAACAGGGGGTTCCGAACAATGAGCAGTTCTTC.

The gene calls are TRBV3-1 and TRBJ2-5; D is ambiguous. Trimming stripped 4 bases from V and 2 bases from J, with 8 bases between. The CDR3 loop spans 13 amino acids. The V gene's germline CDR1 is LGHDT and CDR2 YNNKEL (reference sequence). This chain's CDR3 is CASSLPVQETQYF. CDR3 coding DNA: TGTGCCAGCAGCCTCCCGGTGCAAGAGACCCAGTACTTC.

This rearrangement joins TRBV9 to TRBJ2-1; the D gene is possibly TRBD1 (6 bases). CDR3 size: 13 residues. Per germline, CDR1 SGDLS and CDR2 YYNGEE. Between the trimmed V and J ends, which lost 4 bases and 7 bases, there was a span of 12 bases. The CDR3: CASSRKQGNEQFF. CDR3 nucleotide sequence: TGTGCCAGCAGCCGGAAACAGGGAAATGAGCAGTTCTTC.

This chain joins TRBV6-5 and TRBJ2-7; a possible D gene is TRBD2 (5 bases). CDR3 length: 13 amino acids. V lost 8 bases and J 0 bases, leaving 11 bases between the germline ends. CDR1 is MNHEY and CDR2 is SVGAGI in the germline V gene. CDR3 coding DNA: TGTGCCAGCTCTAACGGGATCTCCTACGAGCAGTACTTC. The encoded protein is CASSNGISYEQYF.

This chain connects TRBV28 to TRBJ1-1, with 8 bases aligning to TRBD1. This CDR3 comprises 16 residues. CDR1 and CDR2 from the germline V gene are MDHEN and SYDVKM. V lost 6 bases to trimming and J lost 1 base; unmatched junction nucleotides: 10. The CDR3 sequence is CASRRDRGMGNTEAFF. The CDR3 region has the DNA TGTGCCAGCAGGCGAGACAGGGGAATGGGGAACACTGAAGCTTTCTTT.

The chain recombines TRBV4-2 with TRBJ2-5; D is unclear. The CDR3 is 14 residues long. Germline CDR1 and CDR2: LGHNA and YNFKEQ. Between the trimmed V and J ends, which lost 4 bases and 2 bases, there was a span of 11 bases. CDR3 sequence reads: CASSLRRQQETQYF. The CDR3 DNA follows: TGTGCCAGCAGCCTAAGACGGCAACAAGAGACCCAGTACTTC.

The chain joins TRBV7-6 to TRBJ2-3, with no clear D. Deletions cut 0 bases from V and 4 bases from J, with 2 bases between. This CDR3 has 12 amino acids. CDR1 and CDR2 (germline): SGHVS, FNYEAQ. The CDR3 sequence: CASSLAADTQYF. CDR3 in DNA: TGTGCCAGCAGCTTAGCGGCAGATACGCAGTATTTT.

V usage is TRBV2 and J usage is TRBJ2-5; the match to TRBD1 covers 10 bases. V lost 6 bases and J lost 5; bases outside the gene matches: 9. The V gene's germline CDR1 is SNHLY and CDR2 FYNNEI. The CDR3 is 15 residues long. The CDR3: CASRTGTGALETQYF. CDR3 sequence (DNA): TGTGCCAGCAGGACCGGGACAGGGGCCTTGGAGACCCAGTACTTC.

The chain has TRBV29-1 and TRBJ1-2, with D unclear. Germline CDR1 reads SQVTM; CDR2 reads ANQGSEA. This CDR3 has 13 residues. V was cut by 7 bases and J by 7 bases, with 19 bases left in between. CDR3 sequence reads: CSARESSFRGYTF. CDR3 DNA sequence: TGCAGCGCACGTGAAAGTTCGTTCCGTGGCTACACCTTC. Drawing the rest from reference TRBV29-1 and TRBJ1-2, the complete variable domain is SAVISQKPSRDICQRGTSLTIQCQVDSQVTMMFWYRQQPGQSLTLIATANQGSEATYESGFVIDKFPISRPNLTFSTLTVSNMSPEDSSIYLCSARESSFRGYTFGSGTRLTVV.

The chain carries TRBV2 and TRBJ1-1; TRBD1 might be the D (6 bases). Trimming shortened V by 7 bases and J by 1 base, and 16 bases separated the two germline ends. This CDR3 has 15 residues. The germline CDR1 and CDR2 sequences are SNHLY and FYNNEI. The CDR3 loop is CASTPPPGQNTEAFF. The CDR3 DNA sequence: TGTGCCAGCACACCCCCCCCGGGACAGAACACTGAAGCTTTCTTT.

The V and J genes are TRBV20-1 and TRBJ2-2; D remains unclear. This CDR3 is built from 11 residues. The germline gives CDR1 DFQATT, CDR2 SNEGSKA (reference sequence). Trimming stripped 4 bases from V and 7 bases from J, with 7 bases between. The DNA for the CDR3 is TGCAGTGCTAATACAGTCGGGGAGCTGTTTTTT. Its protein is CSANTVGELFF.

This chain connects TRBV6-6 to TRBJ1-2; D is undetermined. Germline V lookup: CDR1 MNHNY, CDR2 SVGAGI (reference sequence). The CDR3 totals 13 residues. V dropped 6 bases and J dropped 4 bases, with 12 bases sitting between them. The CDR3 DNA reads TGTGCCAGCAGCCCGGACCCGCTCTATGGCTACACCTTC. Translation gives CASSPDPLYGYTF.